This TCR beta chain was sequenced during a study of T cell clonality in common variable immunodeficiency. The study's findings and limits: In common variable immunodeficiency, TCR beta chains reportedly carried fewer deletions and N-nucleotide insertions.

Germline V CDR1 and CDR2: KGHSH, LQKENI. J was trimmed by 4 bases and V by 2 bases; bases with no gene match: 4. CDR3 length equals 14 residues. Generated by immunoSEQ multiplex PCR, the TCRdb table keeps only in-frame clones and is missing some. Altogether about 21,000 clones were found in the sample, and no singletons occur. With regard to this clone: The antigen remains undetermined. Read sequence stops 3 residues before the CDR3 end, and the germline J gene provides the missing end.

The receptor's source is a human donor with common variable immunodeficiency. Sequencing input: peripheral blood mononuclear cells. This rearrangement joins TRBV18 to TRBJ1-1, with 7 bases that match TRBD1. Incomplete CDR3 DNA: TGTGCCAGCTCACCAGGGACAGTGGTCACTGAA. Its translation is CASSPGTVVTE. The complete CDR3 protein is CASSPGTVVTEAFF.